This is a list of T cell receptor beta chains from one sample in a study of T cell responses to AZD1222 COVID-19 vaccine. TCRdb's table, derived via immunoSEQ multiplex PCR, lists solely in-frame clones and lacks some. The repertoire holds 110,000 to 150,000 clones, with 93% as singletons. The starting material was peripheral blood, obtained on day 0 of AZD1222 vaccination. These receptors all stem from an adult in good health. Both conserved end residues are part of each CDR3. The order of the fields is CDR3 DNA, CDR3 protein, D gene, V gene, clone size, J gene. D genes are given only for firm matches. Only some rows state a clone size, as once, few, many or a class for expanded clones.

CDR3nt: TGTGCCTGGATCCGGGACAGTGAAGCTTTCTTT
CDR3aa: CAWIRDSEAFF
d_gene: TRBD1
v_gene: TRBV30
abundance: -
j_gene: TRBJ1-1

CDR3nt: TGTGCCAGCAGCCGAGCACAGGGGATGAACACTGAAGCTTTCTTT
CDR3aa: CASSRAQGMNTEAFF
d_gene: TRBD1
v_gene: TRBV3-1/TRBV3-2
abundance: few
j_gene: TRBJ1-1

CDR3nt: TGTGCCAGCAGCCAAGAGTTAGCCCACAATGAGCAGTTCTTC
CDR3aa: CASSQELAHNEQFF
d_gene: -
v_gene: TRBV4-2
abundance: once
j_gene: TRBJ2-1

CDR3nt: TGCGCCAGCAGCTTGGGTGAAGAGACCCAGTACTTC
CDR3aa: CASSLGEETQYF
d_gene: -
v_gene: TRBV5-1
abundance: -
j_gene: TRBJ2-5

CDR3nt: TGCAGCGTTGAAGACAGGTTGAACACTGAAGCTTTCTTT
CDR3aa: CSVEDRLNTEAFF
d_gene: -
v_gene: TRBV29-1
abundance: -
j_gene: TRBJ1-1

CDR3nt: TGTGCCATCAGTGAGACGTCAGGGAGTCTGCAGCCCCAGCATTTT
CDR3aa: CAISETSGSLQPQHF
d_gene: -
v_gene: TRBV10-3
abundance: few
j_gene: TRBJ1-5

CDR3nt: TGTGCCTGGATTATGGGCAGGACAGAAGCTTTCTTT
CDR3aa: CAWIMGRTEAFF
d_gene: -
v_gene: TRBV30
abundance: -
j_gene: TRBJ1-1

CDR3nt: TGTGCCAGCAGTCCGGGACGGAACAATTCACCCCTCCACTTT
CDR3aa: CASSPGRNNSPLHF
d_gene: -
v_gene: TRBV2
abundance: -
j_gene: TRBJ1-6

CDR3nt: TGTGCCAGCAGCTCTCAACAGGGGATGAGCTATGGCTACACCTTC
CDR3aa: CASSSQQGMSYGYTF
d_gene: TRBD1
v_gene: TRBV6-1
abundance: -
j_gene: TRBJ1-2

CDR3nt: TGTGCCAGCAGTATCCGGGACAGGAACACTGAAGCTTTCTTT
CDR3aa: CASSIRDRNTEAFF
d_gene: TRBD1
v_gene: TRBV6-2/TRBV6-3
abundance: -
j_gene: TRBJ1-1

CDR3nt: TGTGCCAGTAAGTTCATTGGCAGAGACCGCTATGGCTACACCTTC
CDR3aa: CASKFIGRDRYGYTF
d_gene: -
v_gene: TRBV19
abundance: -
j_gene: TRBJ1-2

CDR3nt: TGCAGCGTTGCGTTAGGGGCGGGTGAAGCTTTCTTT
CDR3aa: CSVALGAGEAFF
d_gene: -
v_gene: TRBV29-1
abundance: -
j_gene: TRBJ1-1

CDR3nt: TGTGCCAGCAGCCAAGCCGGGACAGCCTCCTACGAGCAGTACTTC
CDR3aa: CASSQAGTASYEQYF
d_gene: TRBD1
v_gene: TRBV7-2
abundance: once
j_gene: TRBJ2-7

CDR3nt: TGTGCCAGTAGTCGACAGTCAGGCGCTAACTATGGCTACACCTTC
CDR3aa: CASSRQSGANYGYTF
d_gene: -
v_gene: TRBV19
abundance: -
j_gene: TRBJ1-2

CDR3nt: TGCAGCGTTACGAAAGGGGTAGGTGGCTACACCTTC
CDR3aa: CSVTKGVGGYTF
d_gene: -
v_gene: TRBV29-1
abundance: -
j_gene: TRBJ1-2

CDR3nt: TGTGCCAGCAGTTACGGCTGGGACAGGGAGTACCCCCAGCATTTT
CDR3aa: CASSYGWDREYPQHF
d_gene: TRBD1
v_gene: TRBV6-5
abundance: once
j_gene: TRBJ1-5

CDR3nt: TGTGCCAGCAGTTACGAATGGGGCGTTCTACACACCGGGGAGCTGTTTTTT
CDR3aa: CASSYEWGVLHTGELFF
d_gene: -
v_gene: TRBV6-2/TRBV6-3
abundance: -
j_gene: TRBJ2-2

CDR3nt: TGTGCCAGCTCACTAGACAGAGACTATGGCTACACCTTC
CDR3aa: CASSLDRDYGYTF
d_gene: -
v_gene: TRBV18
abundance: -
j_gene: TRBJ1-2

CDR3nt: TGTGCCAGCAGTTTACACGGACAGGGACGACCCGGGGAGCTGTTTTTT
CDR3aa: CASSLHGQGRPGELFF
d_gene: TRBD1
v_gene: TRBV28
abundance: once
j_gene: TRBJ2-2

CDR3nt: TGTGCCAGCAGCCGGCAGGGTGGGAGTGATGGCTACACCTTC
CDR3aa: CASSRQGGSDGYTF
d_gene: -
v_gene: TRBV6-5
abundance: -
j_gene: TRBJ1-2

CDR3nt: TGTGCCAGCAGTTGGGGGGTGACCGGGGAGCTGTTTTTT
CDR3aa: CASSWGVTGELFF
d_gene: -
v_gene: TRBV6-2/TRBV6-3
abundance: once
j_gene: TRBJ2-2

CDR3nt: TGTGCCAGCAGCCCGGGACAGGGTGTCTACGAGCAGTACTTC
CDR3aa: CASSPGQGVYEQYF
d_gene: TRBD1
v_gene: TRBV11-3
abundance: few
j_gene: TRBJ2-7

CDR3nt: TGCAGTGCTACAGGGTACTATGGCTACACCTTC
CDR3aa: CSATGYYGYTF
d_gene: -
v_gene: TRBV20-1
abundance: -
j_gene: TRBJ1-2

CDR3nt: TGTGCCAGCAGGTGGGAACAGGGCTTGTCCTACGAGCAGTACTTC
CDR3aa: CASRWEQGLSYEQYF
d_gene: -
v_gene: TRBV6-5
abundance: -
j_gene: TRBJ2-7

CDR3nt: TGTGCCAGCAGCCCGACAGGGGGTACATCACCCCTCCACTTT
CDR3aa: CASSPTGGTSPLHF
d_gene: TRBD1
v_gene: TRBV11-2
abundance: -
j_gene: TRBJ1-6

CDR3nt: TGTGCCAGCAGCATGCAAGGGATCAGCGGCTACACCTTC
CDR3aa: CASSMQGISGYTF
d_gene: -
v_gene: TRBV7-2
abundance: -
j_gene: TRBJ1-2

CDR3nt: TGTGCCCGCCGCGACGGGGGGCCCACGAACACCGGGGAGCTGTTTTTT
CDR3aa: CARRDGGPTNTGELFF
d_gene: -
v_gene: TRBV9
abundance: -
j_gene: TRBJ2-2

CDR3nt: TGTGCCAGCAGCATGACTAGCGGGGGGGCCGGGGAGACCCAGTACTTC
CDR3aa: CASSMTSGGAGETQYF
d_gene: TRBD2
v_gene: TRBV9
abundance: -
j_gene: TRBJ2-5

CDR3nt: TGTGCCAGCAGTTTAGAGCAGGGAGTTAATGAAAAACTGTTTTTT
CDR3aa: CASSLEQGVNEKLFF
d_gene: -
v_gene: TRBV28
abundance: -
j_gene: TRBJ1-4

CDR3nt: TGTGCCAGCAGCTTAGCGGGGGAGCAAGAGAAAACCTCTGGAAACACCATATATTTT
CDR3aa: CASSLAGEQEKTSGNTIYF
d_gene: -
v_gene: TRBV7-8
abundance: -
j_gene: TRBJ1-3

CDR3nt: TGTGCCAGCAGTGGGGAGTCCAACACTGAAGCTTTCTTT
CDR3aa: CASSGESNTEAFF
d_gene: -
v_gene: TRBV2
abundance: -
j_gene: TRBJ1-1

CDR3nt: TGCGCCAGCAGCCAAGACGTGGGCAGTCGAACCACCGGGGAGCTGTTTTTT
CDR3aa: CASSQDVGSRTTGELFF
d_gene: -
v_gene: TRBV4-3
abundance: -
j_gene: TRBJ2-2

CDR3nt: TGTGCCAGCAGTGGTCGGAGGATTAGCAATCAGCCCCAGCATTTT
CDR3aa: CASSGRRISNQPQHF
d_gene: -
v_gene: TRBV2
abundance: -
j_gene: TRBJ1-5

CDR3nt: TGTGCCAGCAGCGGGCCGCTCGCTTTCTTT
CDR3aa: CASSGPLAFF
d_gene: -
v_gene: TRBV7-9
abundance: -
j_gene: TRBJ1-1

CDR3nt: TGTGCCAGTAGGATTGGGGGTGCGCGGGTGGGCTACACCTTC
CDR3aa: CASRIGGARVGYTF
d_gene: -
v_gene: TRBV19
abundance: -
j_gene: TRBJ1-2

CDR3nt: TGTGCCAGCAGTTACGACACAGGGGTCTACGAGCAGTACTTC
CDR3aa: CASSYDTGVYEQYF
d_gene: TRBD1
v_gene: TRBV6-6
abundance: -
j_gene: TRBJ2-7

CDR3nt: TGTGCCAGTCGACAGGGGGTTTTGATGGATGAGCAGTTCTTC
CDR3aa: CASRQGVLMDEQFF
d_gene: TRBD1
v_gene: TRBV19
abundance: -
j_gene: TRBJ2-1

CDR3nt: TGCGCCAGCAGCCAGATCTCTAGTCGGGGGTTGGGGACCCAGTACTTC
CDR3aa: CASSQISSRGLGTQYF
d_gene: -
v_gene: TRBV4-1
abundance: -
j_gene: TRBJ2-5

CDR3nt: TGCGCCAGCAGCTTGGAAAGGGGGCAAGGGAATGAAAAACTGTTTTTT
CDR3aa: CASSLERGQGNEKLFF
d_gene: TRBD1
v_gene: TRBV5-1
abundance: -
j_gene: TRBJ1-4

CDR3nt: TGCAGTGCTAGTGTACAGGGAGGAGCTGGCTACACCTTC
CDR3aa: CSASVQGGAGYTF
d_gene: -
v_gene: TRBV20-1
abundance: -
j_gene: TRBJ1-2

CDR3nt: TGTGCCAGCAGTGAAGGGTGGGTTAGCACAGATACGCAGTATTTT
CDR3aa: CASSEGWVSTDTQYF
d_gene: -
v_gene: TRBV6-1
abundance: -
j_gene: TRBJ2-3

CDR3nt: TGTGCCAGCAGTGGAACAGGTACCGAAGCTTTCTTT
CDR3aa: CASSGTGTEAFF
d_gene: -
v_gene: TRBV12-3/TRBV12-4
abundance: -
j_gene: TRBJ1-1

CDR3nt: TGTGCCAGCAGTGCCCGGGACAGGAGGGCTATAACAGATACGCAGTATTTT
CDR3aa: CASSARDRRAITDTQYF
d_gene: TRBD1
v_gene: TRBV2
abundance: -
j_gene: TRBJ2-3

CDR3nt: TGTGCCAGCAGCTTAGTTGCTGGGGGCAACGTCCTGACTTTC
CDR3aa: CASSLVAGGNVLTF
d_gene: -
v_gene: TRBV7-6
abundance: -
j_gene: TRBJ2-6

CDR3nt: TGTGCCATCAGTATAACGACAGGGGGCCCTTCTGGAAACACCATATATTTT
CDR3aa: CAISITTGGPSGNTIYF
d_gene: TRBD1
v_gene: TRBV10-3
abundance: -
j_gene: TRBJ1-3

CDR3nt: TGTGCCAGCAGCCACCGGACTAGCGGGGGGGAAGAGACCCAGTACTTC
CDR3aa: CASSHRTSGGEETQYF
d_gene: TRBD2
v_gene: TRBV7-2
abundance: -
j_gene: TRBJ2-5